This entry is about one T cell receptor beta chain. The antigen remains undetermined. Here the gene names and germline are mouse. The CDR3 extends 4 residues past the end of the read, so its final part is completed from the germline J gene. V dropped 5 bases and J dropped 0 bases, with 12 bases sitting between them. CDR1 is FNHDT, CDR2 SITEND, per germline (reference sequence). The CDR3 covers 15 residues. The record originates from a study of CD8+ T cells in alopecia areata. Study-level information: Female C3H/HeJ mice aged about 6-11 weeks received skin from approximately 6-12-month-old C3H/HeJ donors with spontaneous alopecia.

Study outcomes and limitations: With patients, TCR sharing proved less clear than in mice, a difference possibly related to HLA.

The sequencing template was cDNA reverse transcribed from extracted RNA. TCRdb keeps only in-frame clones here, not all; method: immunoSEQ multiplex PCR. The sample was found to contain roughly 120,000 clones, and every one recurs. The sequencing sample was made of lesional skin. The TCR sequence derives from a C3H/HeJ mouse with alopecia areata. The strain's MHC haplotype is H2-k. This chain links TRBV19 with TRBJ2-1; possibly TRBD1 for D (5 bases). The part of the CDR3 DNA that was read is TGTGCCAGCAGCCAAGACAGAAATAACTATGCT. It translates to CASSQDRNNYA. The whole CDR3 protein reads CASSQDRNNYAEQFF.